This T cell receptor (beta chain) emerged from a study of response to subunit inactivated influenza vaccine. Notes on the study in general: Authors suggested each seasonal influenza vaccination recruits few new T cells.

TCRdb re-analysed the RT-PCR reads in MiXCR, keeping a single row per CDR3 protein. The sample lists around 520,000 distinct CDR3 sequences; roughly 10% were seen once. A note on this clonotype: Its antigen is undetermined.

The CDR3 extends over 14 amino acids. Per the germline V gene, CDR1 is SGHRS and CDR2 is YFSETQ. Deletions cut 4 bases from V and 0 bases from J, with 10 bases between. The TCR was taken from a man between 45 and 60 years old who received an inactivated influenza vaccine. The chain has TRBV5-1 and TRBJ2-5; D is unclear. Material: PBMCs from blood, obtained on the day of vaccination. CDR3: CASSLSEYQETQYF. The CDR3 DNA reads TGCGCCAGCAGCCTTTCGGAATACCAAGAGACCCAGTACTTC.